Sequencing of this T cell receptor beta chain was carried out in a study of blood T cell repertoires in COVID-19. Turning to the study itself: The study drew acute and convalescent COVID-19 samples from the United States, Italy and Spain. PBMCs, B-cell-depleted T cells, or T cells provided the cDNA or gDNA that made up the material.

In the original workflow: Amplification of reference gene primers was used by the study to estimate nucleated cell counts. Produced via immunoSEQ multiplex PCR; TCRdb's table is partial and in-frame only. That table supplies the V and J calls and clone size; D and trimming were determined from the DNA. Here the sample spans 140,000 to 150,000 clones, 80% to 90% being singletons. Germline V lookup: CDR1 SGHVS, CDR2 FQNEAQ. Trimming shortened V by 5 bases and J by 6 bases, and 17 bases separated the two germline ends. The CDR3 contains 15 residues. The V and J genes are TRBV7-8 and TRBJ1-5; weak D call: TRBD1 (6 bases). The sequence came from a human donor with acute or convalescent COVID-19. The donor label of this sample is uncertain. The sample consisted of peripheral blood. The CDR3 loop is CASSPFGEGGQPQHF. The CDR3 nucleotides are TGTGCCAGCAGCCCCTTTGGGGAAGGGGGTCAGCCCCAGCATTTT.